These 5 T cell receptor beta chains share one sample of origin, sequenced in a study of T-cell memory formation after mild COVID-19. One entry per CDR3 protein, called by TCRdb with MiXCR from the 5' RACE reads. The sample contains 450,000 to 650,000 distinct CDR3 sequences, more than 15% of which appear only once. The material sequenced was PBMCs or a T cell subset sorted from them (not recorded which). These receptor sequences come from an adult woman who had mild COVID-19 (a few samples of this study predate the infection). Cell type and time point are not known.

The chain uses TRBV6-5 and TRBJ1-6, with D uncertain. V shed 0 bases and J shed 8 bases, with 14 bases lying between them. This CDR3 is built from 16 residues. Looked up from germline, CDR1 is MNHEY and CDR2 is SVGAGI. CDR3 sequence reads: CASSYSLYSVDSPLHF. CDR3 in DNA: TGTGCCAGCAGTTACTCGCTTTACTCAGTGGATTCACCCCTCCACTTT.

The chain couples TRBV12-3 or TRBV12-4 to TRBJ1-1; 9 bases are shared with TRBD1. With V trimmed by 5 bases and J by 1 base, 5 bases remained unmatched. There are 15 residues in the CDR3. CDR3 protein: CASSPVTGGNTEAFF. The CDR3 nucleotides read TGTGCCAGCAGTCCCGTGACAGGGGGGAACACTGAAGCTTTCTTT.

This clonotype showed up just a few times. CDR3 sequence reads: CAISGTGDTEAFF. For the CDR3, the DNA is TGTGCCATCAGTGGTACAGGGGACACTGAAGCTTTCTTT. The rearrangement joins TRBV10-3 to TRBJ1-1; TRBD1 aligns across 7 bases. With 4 bases clipped from V and 3 bases from J, the junction kept 2 bases outside the gene matches. Germline loops: CDR1 ENHRY, CDR2 SYGVKD. The CDR3 runs 13 residues.

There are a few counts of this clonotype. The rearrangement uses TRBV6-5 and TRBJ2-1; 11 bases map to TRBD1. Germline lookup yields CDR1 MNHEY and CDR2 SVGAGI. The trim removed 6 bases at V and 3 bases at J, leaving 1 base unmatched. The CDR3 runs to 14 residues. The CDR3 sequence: CASSGTGGYNEQFF. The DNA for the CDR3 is TGTGCCAGCAGCGGGACAGGGGGCTACAATGAGCAGTTCTTC.

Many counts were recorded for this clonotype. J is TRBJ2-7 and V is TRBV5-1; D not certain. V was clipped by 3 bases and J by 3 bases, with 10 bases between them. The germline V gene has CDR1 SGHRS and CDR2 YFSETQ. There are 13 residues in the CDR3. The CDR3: CASSSLDRYEQYF. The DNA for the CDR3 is TGCGCCAGCAGCTCCCTGGACCGCTACGAGCAGTACTTC.